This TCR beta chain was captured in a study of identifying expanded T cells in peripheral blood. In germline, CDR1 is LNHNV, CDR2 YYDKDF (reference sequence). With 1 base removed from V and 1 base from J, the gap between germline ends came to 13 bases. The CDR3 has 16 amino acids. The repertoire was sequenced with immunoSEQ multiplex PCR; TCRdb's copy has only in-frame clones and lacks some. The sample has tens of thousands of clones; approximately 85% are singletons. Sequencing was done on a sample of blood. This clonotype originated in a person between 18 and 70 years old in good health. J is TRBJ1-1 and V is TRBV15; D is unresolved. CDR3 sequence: CATSRGFGEGNTEAFF. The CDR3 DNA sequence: TGTGCCACCAGCAGAGGATTCGGGGAGGGGAACACTGAAGCTTTCTTT. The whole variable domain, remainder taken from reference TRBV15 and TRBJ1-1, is DAMVIQNPRYQVTQFGKPVTLSCSQTLNHNVMYWYQQKSSQAPKLLFHYYDKDFNNEADTPDNFQSRRPNTSFCFLDIRSPGLGDTAMYLCATSRGFGEGNTEAFFGQGTRLTVV.